Listed below are T cell receptor beta chains from one sample, sequenced in a study of cytomegalovirus exposure and HLA in healthy donors. Only in-frame clones appear in the TCRdb table, and some are missing; sequencing was by immunoSEQ multiplex PCR. Found here are 100,000 to 120,000 clones, 95% of them singletons; the top ten hold 0.67%. The sample comprised PBMCs. The receptors shown here come from a woman aged 18 to 35 in good health and CMV-seronegative. The CDR3 runs from the conserved cysteine through the conserved F or W. D genes are given only for firm matches. Expanded clones are given a class, and other clones once, few, many or no size at all.

abundance,d_gene,j_gene,v_gene,CDR3nt,CDR3aa
.,TRBD2,TRBJ2-1,TRBV9,TGTGCCAGCAGCGCCGCGGCTCGGGCGGGGGGGCAAAATGAGCAGTTCTTC,CASSAAARAGGQNEQFF
once,.,TRBJ1-1,TRBV7-2,TGTGCCAGCAGCCCAACAGGGTGGAACACTGAAGCTTTCTTT,CASSPTGWNTEAFF
once,TRBD1,TRBJ2-2,TRBV4-1,TGCGCCAGCAGTCATTCGGGACAGCTCACCGGGGAGCTGTTTTTT,CASSHSGQLTGELFF
.,.,TRBJ1-5,TRBV15,TGTGCCACCAGCAGAGATTTCGCGAGAGGTAGCAATCAGCCCCAGCATTTT,CATSRDFARGSNQPQHF
.,TRBD1,TRBJ1-1,TRBV4-1,TGCGCCAGCAGCCAAGACAGGGGGGTTATTGGCGACACTGAAGCTTTCTTT,CASSQDRGVIGDTEAFF
once,TRBD1,TRBJ1-2,TRBV27,TGTGCCAGCAGTCCAAAAACCGACAGGGGGGACTATGGCTACACCTTC,CASSPKTDRGDYGYTF
.,.,TRBJ2-1,TRBV7-7,TGTGCCAGCAGCCGTTCGAGCTCCTACAATGAGCAGTTCTTC,CASSRSSSYNEQFF
.,.,TRBJ1-4,TRBV6-1,TGTGCCAGCAAACGCGGGGGGGCCCCTAATGAAAAACTGTTTTTT,CASKRGGAPNEKLFF
.,TRBD1,TRBJ1-4,TRBV28,TGTGCCAGCAGTAACGAAAACAGGGGGTTTGGGGAAAAACTGTTTTTT,CASSNENRGFGEKLFF
.,TRBD2,TRBJ2-7,TRBV6-4,TGTGCCAGCAGCGAGCGGGGGGTAGCGGGGCTCAACGAGCAGTACTTC,CASSERGVAGLNEQYF
once,.,TRBJ2-3,TRBV11-1,TGTGCCAGCAGCTCCCGACTAGGGATGACAGATACGCAGTATTTT,CASSSRLGMTDTQYF
.,TRBD1,TRBJ1-4,TRBV2,TGTGCCAGCAGTGTCCAGACAGGGGGCTATGAAAAACTGTTTTTT,CASSVQTGGYEKLFF
once,.,TRBJ2-3,TRBV11-3,TGTGCCAGCACCCTCCGCACAGATACGCAGTATTTT,CASTLRTDTQYF
.,.,TRBJ1-6,TRBV10-1,TGCGCCAGCGACCCCAGCGATCCAGGGGACTTT,CASDPSDPGDF
.,.,TRBJ2-7,TRBV21-1,TGTGCCAGCGGGCTATCCGGGACTAGTTCCGAGCAGTACTTC,CASGLSGTSSEQYF
.,TRBD1,TRBJ1-4,TRBV4-2,TGTGCCAGCAGGCCAGGGGGCCCTTATGAAAAACTGTTTTTT,CASRPGGPYEKLFF
.,TRBD2,TRBJ2-5,TRBV5-4,TGTGCCAGCAGCCACCGCCTAGCGGGGGGCAACCCCGGGACCCAGTACTTC,CASSHRLAGGNPGTQYF
.,.,TRBJ2-7,TRBV9,TGTGCCAGCAGCGTAGATGGCCGCACCTACGAGCAGTACTTC,CASSVDGRTYEQYF
.,TRBD1,TRBJ2-7,TRBV14,TGTGCCAGCAGCCCCGGGACAGGGTTCGTTGGCGAGCAGTACTTC,CASSPGTGFVGEQYF
.,.,TRBJ2-3,TRBV13,TGTGCCAGCAGCTTAGCCCCCGGGGGCACAGATACGCAGTATTTT,CASSLAPGGTDTQYF
.,.,TRBJ2-1,TRBV7-6,TGTGCCAGCAGCGTATCCGGGGGGCCTGGCAATGAGCAGTTCTTC,CASSVSGGPGNEQFF
.,.,TRBJ2-2,TRBV5-1,TGCGCCAGCAGCTTGACTACCTCGAACACCGGGGAGCTGTTTTTT,CASSLTTSNTGELFF